This TCR beta chain was recovered during a study of CD8 T cells in ankylosing spondylitis. Whole-study findings and limits: Previously reported in reactive arthritis synovial fluid and blood were some of the motif variants. Clones tied to disease were said to be significantly enriched in matched ankylosing spondylitis synovial fluid. Blood from ankylosing spondylitis patients appeared to carry a characteristic roughly 8-variant TCR beta motif.

This CDR3 is 16 amino acids long. The germline V gene has CDR1 SGHTA and CDR2 FQGTGA. V was clipped by 4 bases and J by 8 bases; unmatched bases: 8. Preparation of TCR beta libraries was done by quantitative 5'-RACE with molecular barcodes. TCRdb redid the calling of the 5' RACE reads with MiXCR, one entry per CDR3 protein. The sample yields 200,000 to 300,000 distinct CDR3 sequences, approximately 9% seen once. This clonotype occurred many times. Its antigen is as yet unknown. Material: blood, either unsorted or a sorted T cell fraction (not recorded which). The chain couples TRBV7-3 to TRBJ2-1; 13 bases match TRBD2. This sequence was found in a male donor with ankylosing spondylitis or in good health (not recorded which). CDR3: CASSSTGTSGKHEQFF. CDR3 DNA: TGTGCCAGCAGCTCAACAGGGACTAGCGGGAAGCATGAGCAGTTCTTC.